The sample holds a few counts of the clone carrying this T cell receptor (beta chain). This specimen comes from a study of blood T cell repertoires in COVID-19. Study-wide background: Sources were T cells, B-cell-depleted T cells, or PBMCs; the material itself was cDNA or gDNA.

As processed by the authors: Reference gene primers were amplified, and this amplification served to estimate nucleated cell counts. Using immunoSEQ multiplex PCR, the repertoire was profiled, and TCRdb retains in-frame clones only, with some absent. V and J calls and clone size follow that table, whereas D and trimming were derived from the DNA. The sample yields fewer than 50,000 clones, 70% to 85% seen once. Deletions cut 3 bases from V and 1 base from J, with 14 bases between. Germline V gene sequence: CDR1 SGHTA, CDR2 FQGNSA. This CDR3 is built from 16 residues. The sequenced sample was peripheral blood. The chain has TRBV7-2 and TRBJ2-3; D is unresolved. The source is a woman of 80 years or more with acute or convalescent COVID-19. The CDR3 here is CASSLRPPPRTDTQYF. Here the CDR3 DNA reads TGTGCCAGCAGCTTGAGGCCACCGCCTCGCACAGATACGCAGTATTTT.